Reported below is one T cell receptor beta chain. The antigen is not known. The data belong to a study of shared clonotypes between healthy human individuals. Study-wide background: Per donor, three plates held CD4 naive cells, three held CD4 memory, two held CD8 naive and one held CD8 memory.

Data came from immunoSEQ multiplex PCR; TCRdb stores just in-frame clones and leaves some out. The sample gives 650,000 to 800,000 clones, roughly two thirds of which show up once; roughly 1.8% is in the top ten. Germline V CDR1 and CDR2: SGHKS, YYEKEE (reference sequence). The CDR3 has 13 amino acids. The germline V and J ends were trimmed by 1 base and 0 bases, with 4 bases remaining between them. Study-level points and caveats: Generally, naive subsets (rather than memory subsets) showed larger estimated richness.

The receptor was derived from a young woman in good health. Specimen: memory CD4+ T cells sorted from blood. As for subset: CD45RA-negative fraction. The chain uses TRBV5-5 and TRBJ1-2, with unresolved D. DNA of the CDR3: TGTGCCAGCAGCTTGAACACTAACTATGGCTACACCTTC. Translated, it gives CASSLNTNYGYTF.